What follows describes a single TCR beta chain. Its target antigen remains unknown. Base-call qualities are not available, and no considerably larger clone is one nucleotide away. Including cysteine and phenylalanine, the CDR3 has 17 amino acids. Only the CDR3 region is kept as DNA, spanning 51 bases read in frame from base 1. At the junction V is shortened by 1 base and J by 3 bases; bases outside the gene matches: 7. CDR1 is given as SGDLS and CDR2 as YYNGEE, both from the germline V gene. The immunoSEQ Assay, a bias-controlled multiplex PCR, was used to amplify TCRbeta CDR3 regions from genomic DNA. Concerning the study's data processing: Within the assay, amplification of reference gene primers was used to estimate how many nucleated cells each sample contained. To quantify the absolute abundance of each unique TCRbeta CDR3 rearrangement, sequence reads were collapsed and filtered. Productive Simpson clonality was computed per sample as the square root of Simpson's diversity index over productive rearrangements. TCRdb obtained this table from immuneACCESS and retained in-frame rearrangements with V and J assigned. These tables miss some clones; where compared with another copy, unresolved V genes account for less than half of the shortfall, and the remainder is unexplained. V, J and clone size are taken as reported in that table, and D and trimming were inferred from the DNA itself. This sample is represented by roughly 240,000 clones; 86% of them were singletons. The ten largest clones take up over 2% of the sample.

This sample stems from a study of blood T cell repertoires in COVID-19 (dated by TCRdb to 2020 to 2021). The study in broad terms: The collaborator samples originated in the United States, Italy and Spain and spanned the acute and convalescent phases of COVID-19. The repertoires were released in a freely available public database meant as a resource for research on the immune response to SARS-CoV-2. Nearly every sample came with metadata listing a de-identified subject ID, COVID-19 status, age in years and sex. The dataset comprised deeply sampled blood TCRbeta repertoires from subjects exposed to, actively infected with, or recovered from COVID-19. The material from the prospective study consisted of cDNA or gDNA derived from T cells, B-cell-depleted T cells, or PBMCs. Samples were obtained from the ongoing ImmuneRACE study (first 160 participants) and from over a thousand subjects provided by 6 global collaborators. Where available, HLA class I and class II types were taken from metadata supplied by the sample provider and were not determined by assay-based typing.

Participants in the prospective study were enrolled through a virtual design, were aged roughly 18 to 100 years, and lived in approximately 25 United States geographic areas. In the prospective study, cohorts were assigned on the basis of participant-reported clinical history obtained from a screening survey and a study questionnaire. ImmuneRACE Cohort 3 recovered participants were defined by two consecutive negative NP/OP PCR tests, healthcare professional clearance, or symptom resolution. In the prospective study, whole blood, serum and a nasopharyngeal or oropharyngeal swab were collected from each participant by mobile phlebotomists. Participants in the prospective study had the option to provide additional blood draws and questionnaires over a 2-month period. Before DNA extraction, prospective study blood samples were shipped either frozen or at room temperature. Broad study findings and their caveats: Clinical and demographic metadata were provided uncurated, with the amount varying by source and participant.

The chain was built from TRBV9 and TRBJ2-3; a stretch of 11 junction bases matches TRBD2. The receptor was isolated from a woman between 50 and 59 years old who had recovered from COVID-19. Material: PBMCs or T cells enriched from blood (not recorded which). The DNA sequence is TGTGCCAGCAGCGTACCTATAGCGGGAGGGGTGACAGATACGCAGTATTTT. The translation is CASSVPIAGGVTDTQYF. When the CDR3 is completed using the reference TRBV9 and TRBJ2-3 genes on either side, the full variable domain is DSGVTQTPKHLITATGQRVTLRCSPRSGDLSVYWYQQSLDQGLQFLIQYYNGEERAKGNILERFSAQQFPDLHSELNLSSLELGDSALYFCASSVPIAGGVTDTQYFGPGTRLTVL.